This T cell receptor beta chain comes out of a study of blood T cell repertoires in COVID-19. This table comes from immunoSEQ multiplex PCR, and its TCRdb copy is limited to in-frame clones, with some not included. Of 250,000 to 300,000 clones listed, 80% to 90% are singletons. The CDR3 has 15 amino acids. Germline V gene data show CDR1 as SEHNR and CDR2 as FQNEAQ (reference sequence). V lost 5 bases and J lost 5; bases outside the gene matches: 8. The sample taken for sequencing was peripheral blood. The V call is TRBV7-9, the J call TRBJ2-7, with 11 nucleotides matching TRBD2. This receptor was obtained from a woman in her 40s who had recovered from COVID-19. CDR3 residues: CASSHTSGGGNEQYF. The CDR3 nucleotides read TGTGCCAGCAGCCATACTAGCGGGGGCGGGAACGAGCAGTACTTC.